Below, 4 T cell receptor beta chains from the same sample are listed, as sequenced in a study of PD-1 blockade in classical Hodgkin lymphoma. The assay was immunoSEQ multiplex PCR, and TCRdb's table has in-frame clones only and misses some. The table includes 15,000 to 20,000 clones, over 80% detected once. The sample's time point: cycle 4 day 1 (C4D1), after 5 to 7 weeks of nivolumab. The patients all showed relapse after autologous stem cell transplantation, while their brentuximab vedotin exposure varied. Magnetic depletion of unwanted cells isolated CD4+ T cells from thawed PBMCs. Sequencing was performed on CD4+ T cells from blood, taken before the fourth cycle of nivolumab. The receptors derive from a human donor with classical Hodgkin lymphoma.

V is TRBV4-2 and J is TRBJ1-1; 11 nucleotides align to TRBD1. Germline loops: CDR1 LGHNA, CDR2 YNFKEQ. The CDR3 runs to 20 residues. The V segment lost 1 base and the J segment 0 bases; nucleotides outside the gene matches: 13. The CDR3 spells CASSQAAPGQGEGMNTEAFF. The CDR3 DNA follows: TGTGCCAGCAGCCAAGCCGCTCCGGGACAGGGGGAGGGAATGAACACTGAAGCTTTCTTT.

This clone was seen only once. The chain recombines TRBV6-6 with TRBJ2-1; 9 bases line up with TRBD2. Germline assignment: CDR1 MNHNY and CDR2 SVGAGI (reference sequence). The CDR3 loop spans 15 amino acids. V shed 0 bases and J 6 bases; nucleotides not matched to a gene: 3. DNA of the CDR3: TGTGCCAGCAGTTACTCTAGCGGGAGATCCAATGAGCAGTTCTTC. As protein: CASSYSSGRSNEQFF.

The V and J genes are TRBV2 and TRBJ1-2, with D possibly being TRBD1 (5 bases). Trimming took off 9 bases at V and 0 bases at J, with 8 bases between the two ends. This CDR3 contains 12 residues. Germline CDR1 reads SNHLY; CDR2 reads FYNNEI. The CDR3 nucleotides read TGTGCCAGGGCGACAGCTAACTATGGCTACACCTTC. The encoded protein is CARATANYGYTF.

This clone is a singleton in its sample. V gene TRBV5-1 combines with J gene TRBJ1-2; 7 nucleotides agree with TRBD1. The CDR3 contains 15 residues. Trimming at V came to 4 bases and at J to 7 bases, leaving 13 bases not matched to a gene. CDR1 SGHRS and CDR2 YFSETQ come from the germline V gene. The CDR3 is CASSNTTGSSAGYTF. The DNA of the CDR3 is TGCGCCAGCAGCAATACGACAGGGAGTTCCGCTGGCTACACCTTC.